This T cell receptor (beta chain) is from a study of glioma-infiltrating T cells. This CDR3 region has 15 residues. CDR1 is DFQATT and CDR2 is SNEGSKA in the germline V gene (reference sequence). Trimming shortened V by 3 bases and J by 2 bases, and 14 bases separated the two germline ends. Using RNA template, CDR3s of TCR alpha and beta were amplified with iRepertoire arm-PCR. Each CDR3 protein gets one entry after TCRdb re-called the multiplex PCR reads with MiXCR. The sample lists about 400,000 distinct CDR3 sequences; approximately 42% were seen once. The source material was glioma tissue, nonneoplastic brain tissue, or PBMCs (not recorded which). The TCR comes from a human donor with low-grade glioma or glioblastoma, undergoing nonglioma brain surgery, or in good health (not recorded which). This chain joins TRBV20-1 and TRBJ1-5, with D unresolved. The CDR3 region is CSASGMGEGNQPQHF. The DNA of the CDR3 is TGCAGTGCTAGCGGGATGGGAGAGGGCAATCAGCCCCAGCATTTT.